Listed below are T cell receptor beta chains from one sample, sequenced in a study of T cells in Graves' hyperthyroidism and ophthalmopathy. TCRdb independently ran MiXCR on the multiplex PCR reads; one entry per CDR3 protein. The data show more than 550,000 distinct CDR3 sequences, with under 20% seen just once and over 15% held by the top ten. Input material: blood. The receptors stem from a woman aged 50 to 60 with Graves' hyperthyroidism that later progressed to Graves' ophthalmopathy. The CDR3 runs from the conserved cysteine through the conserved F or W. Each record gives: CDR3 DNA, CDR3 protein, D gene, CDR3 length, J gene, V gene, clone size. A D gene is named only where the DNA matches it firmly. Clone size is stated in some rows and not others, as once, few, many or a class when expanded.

CDR3nt: TGCAGTGCTAGAGAACAGGGAAACACCATATATTTT
CDR3aa: CSAREQGNTIYF
d_gene: .
len: 12
j_gene: TRBJ1-3
v_gene: TRBV20-1
abundance: .

CDR3nt: TGTGCCAGCAGTTCAGGGGGACAGGGGGGGGATGAAAAACTGTTTTTT
CDR3aa: CASSSGGQGGDEKLFF
d_gene: TRBD1
len: 16
j_gene: TRBJ1-4
v_gene: TRBV12-3/TRBV12-4
abundance: few

CDR3nt: TGTGCCAGCAGTCGGACTAGCGGGGCTGCCTACGAGCAGTACTTC
CDR3aa: CASSRTSGAAYEQYF
d_gene: TRBD2
len: 15
j_gene: TRBJ2-7
v_gene: TRBV6-5
abundance: many

CDR3nt: TGTGCCAGCAGCTTAACCCCCGTGACTGAAGCTTTCTTT
CDR3aa: CASSLTPVTEAFF
d_gene: .
len: 13
j_gene: TRBJ1-1
v_gene: TRBV7-3
abundance: .

CDR3nt: TGTGCTAGCAGCCCTAGGAAGAGCGGGGGAGCAGATACGCAGTATTTT
CDR3aa: CASSPRKSGGADTQYF
d_gene: TRBD2
len: 16
j_gene: TRBJ2-3
v_gene: TRBV7-7
abundance: few

CDR3nt: TGTGCCAGTATTTCAGGGGGAATGAACACTGAAGCTTTCTTT
CDR3aa: CASISGGMNTEAFF
d_gene: TRBD1
len: 14
j_gene: TRBJ1-1
v_gene: TRBV19
abundance: .

CDR3nt: TGTGCCAGCAGCGTAGATGGAGGGAGCCAAAACATTCAGTACTTC
CDR3aa: CASSVDGGSQNIQYF
d_gene: .
len: 15
j_gene: TRBJ2-4
v_gene: TRBV9
abundance: .

CDR3nt: TGCAGTGCTGAAAGACAGGGTTTGAATCAGCCCCAGCATTTT
CDR3aa: CSAERQGLNQPQHF
d_gene: TRBD1
len: 14
j_gene: TRBJ1-5
v_gene: TRBV20-1
abundance: few

CDR3nt: TGTGCCAGCAGCCGAACAGGGGCCTGGTACGAGCAGTACTTC
CDR3aa: CASSRTGAWYEQYF
d_gene: TRBD1
len: 14
j_gene: TRBJ2-7
v_gene: TRBV27
abundance: .

CDR3nt: TGCGCCAGCAGCTCGTCAGGGGTTCATGGCTACACCTTC
CDR3aa: CASSSSGVHGYTF
d_gene: .
len: 13
j_gene: TRBJ1-2
v_gene: TRBV5-1
abundance: few

CDR3nt: TGTGCCAGCAGCTTAGGAGCGGGGCGTAACAATGAGCAGTTCTTC
CDR3aa: CASSLGAGRNNEQFF
d_gene: TRBD2
len: 15
j_gene: TRBJ2-1
v_gene: TRBV7-2
abundance: .

CDR3nt: TGTGCCAGCATTCTCCTAACTAGCGGGGGGGATGGTGAGCAGTTCTTC
CDR3aa: CASILLTSGGDGEQFF
d_gene: TRBD2
len: 16
j_gene: TRBJ2-1
v_gene: TRBV12-3/TRBV12-4
abundance: many

CDR3nt: TGTGCCACTGGACATTCCAATCAGCCCCAGCATTTT
CDR3aa: CATGHSNQPQHF
d_gene: .
len: 12
j_gene: TRBJ1-5
v_gene: TRBV19
abundance: few

CDR3nt: TGTGCCAGCGCCGGGACCTTTGATATTATTTCCTACGAGCAGTACTTC
CDR3aa: CASAGTFDIISYEQYF
d_gene: .
len: 16
j_gene: TRBJ2-7
v_gene: TRBV28
abundance: .

CDR3nt: TGTGCCAGCAGCCAAGGTGGATGGAGATCCCAAGAGACCCAGTACTTC
CDR3aa: CASSQGGWRSQETQYF
d_gene: .
len: 16
j_gene: TRBJ2-5
v_gene: TRBV3-1
abundance: few

CDR3nt: TGCAGTGCTTCAAATCTGGGGACAGGGGTTACAGAGCAGTACTTC
CDR3aa: CSASNLGTGVTEQYF
d_gene: TRBD1
len: 15
j_gene: TRBJ2-7
v_gene: TRBV20-1
abundance: many

CDR3nt: TGTGCCAGCAGCTCAACTTTACAGGGAAATGGAGATACGCAGTATTTT
CDR3aa: CASSSTLQGNGDTQYF
d_gene: .
len: 16
j_gene: TRBJ2-3
v_gene: TRBV6-1
abundance: few

CDR3nt: TGCGCCAGCAGCCGCCCAACGGGCCTACAAGATGGCTACACCTTC
CDR3aa: CASSRPTGLQDGYTF
d_gene: .
len: 15
j_gene: TRBJ1-2
v_gene: TRBV4-1
abundance: .

CDR3nt: TGTGCCAGCAGTCAAAGGGCCCGAACAGGGGTAGGAAACACCATATATTTT
CDR3aa: CASSQRARTGVGNTIYF
d_gene: TRBD1
len: 17
j_gene: TRBJ1-3
v_gene: TRBV3-1
abundance: few

CDR3nt: TGTGCCAGCAGCGCAAAAAGGACAAGGAACACCGGGGAGCTGTTTTTT
CDR3aa: CASSAKRTRNTGELFF
d_gene: .
len: 16
j_gene: TRBJ2-2
v_gene: TRBV7-9
abundance: .

CDR3nt: TGCGCCAGCAGAGCCCGTGGAAGGGAGGATGAGCAGTTCTTC
CDR3aa: CASRARGREDEQFF
d_gene: .
len: 14
j_gene: TRBJ2-1
v_gene: TRBV5-1
abundance: few

CDR3nt: TGTGCCAGCAGCCGCGACAACGGACAGGGGGCGACTGAAGCTTTCTTT
CDR3aa: CASSRDNGQGATEAFF
d_gene: TRBD1
len: 16
j_gene: TRBJ1-1
v_gene: TRBV16
abundance: .

CDR3nt: TGTGCCAGCAGCTTAGCTAAGACAGAGATTCCCCAAGCTTTCTTT
CDR3aa: CASSLAKTEIPQAFF
d_gene: .
len: 15
j_gene: TRBJ1-1
v_gene: TRBV7-9
abundance: .

CDR3nt: TGTGCCAGCAGTTTATCAGTCCCACGAGGGGCTAACTATGGCTACACCTTC
CDR3aa: CASSLSVPRGANYGYTF
d_gene: .
len: 17
j_gene: TRBJ1-2
v_gene: TRBV12-3/TRBV12-4
abundance: many

CDR3nt: TGTGCCAGCAGCTTAGGGCACCTCTACGAGCAGTACTTC
CDR3aa: CASSLGHLYEQYF
d_gene: .
len: 13
j_gene: TRBJ2-7
v_gene: TRBV7-2
abundance: many

CDR3nt: TGCAGCGTTGAAGTAATCGAACGGAGTTCCTCTGGGGCCAACGTCCTGACTTTC
CDR3aa: CSVEVIERSSSGANVLTF
d_gene: .
len: 18
j_gene: TRBJ2-6
v_gene: TRBV29-1
abundance: few

CDR3nt: TGTGCCAGCAGTTTAGCGGGACAGGGGAATGGCTACACCTTC
CDR3aa: CASSLAGQGNGYTF
d_gene: TRBD1
len: 14
j_gene: TRBJ1-2
v_gene: TRBV27
abundance: many

CDR3nt: TGCGCCAGCACTGGACTAGCGGGGGTTTCGGAGACCCAGTACTTC
CDR3aa: CASTGLAGVSETQYF
d_gene: TRBD2
len: 15
j_gene: TRBJ2-5
v_gene: TRBV6-9
abundance: .

CDR3nt: TGTGCCAGCAGTGAAGCGCGAGGAGGGGCGGCCTACAATGAGCAGTTCTTC
CDR3aa: CASSEARGGAAYNEQFF
d_gene: .
len: 17
j_gene: TRBJ2-1
v_gene: TRBV6-1
abundance: .

CDR3nt: TGTGCCAGCAGCCAAGTGGAGAACAGCAGACTTAACTATGGCTACACCTTC
CDR3aa: CASSQVENSRLNYGYTF
d_gene: .
len: 17
j_gene: TRBJ1-2
v_gene: TRBV3-1
abundance: many

CDR3nt: TGTGCCAGCAGCGTAGGAGGGGGCGACGGTTCACCCCTCCACTTT
CDR3aa: CASSVGGGDGSPLHF
d_gene: TRBD1
len: 15
j_gene: TRBJ1-6
v_gene: TRBV9
abundance: .

CDR3nt: TGTGCCAGCAGACAAGGGACAGACCTCCCCCTCCACTTT
CDR3aa: CASRQGTDLPLHF
d_gene: TRBD1
len: 13
j_gene: TRBJ1-6
v_gene: TRBV12-3/TRBV12-4
abundance: many

CDR3nt: TGTGCCAGCAGTCACTCTAGCGGGGGGCGGCTTGAGACCCAGTACTTC
CDR3aa: CASSHSSGGRLETQYF
d_gene: TRBD2
len: 16
j_gene: TRBJ2-5
v_gene: TRBV12-3/TRBV12-4
abundance: many

CDR3nt: TGTGCCAGCAGCTCCCAATATGGCTACACCTTC
CDR3aa: CASSSQYGYTF
d_gene: .
len: 11
j_gene: TRBJ1-2
v_gene: TRBV7-9
abundance: few

CDR3nt: TGCAGTGCTAGAGATAACGGGAGAAGCCAAGAGACCCAGTACTTC
CDR3aa: CSARDNGRSQETQYF
d_gene: .
len: 15
j_gene: TRBJ2-5
v_gene: TRBV20-1
abundance: few

CDR3nt: TGCAGCGTTGACCGGGACAGGTCTAACTATGGCTACACCTTC
CDR3aa: CSVDRDRSNYGYTF
d_gene: TRBD1
len: 14
j_gene: TRBJ1-2
v_gene: TRBV29-1
abundance: many

CDR3nt: TGTGCCAGTACCCAACCGGCAGGGGGATCCACTGAAGCTTTCTTT
CDR3aa: CASTQPAGGSTEAFF
d_gene: TRBD1
len: 15
j_gene: TRBJ1-1
v_gene: TRBV19
abundance: .

CDR3nt: TGTGCCAGTAGTGTCCTGCCAGGACAGGGGGCGGATCAGCCCCAGCATTTT
CDR3aa: CASSVLPGQGADQPQHF
d_gene: TRBD1
len: 17
j_gene: TRBJ1-5
v_gene: TRBV19
abundance: .

CDR3nt: TGTGCCAGCTCAACCACCGTCTTGAACACCGGGGAGCTGTTTTTT
CDR3aa: CASSTTVLNTGELFF
d_gene: .
len: 15
j_gene: TRBJ2-2
v_gene: TRBV18
abundance: few

CDR3nt: TGTGCCAGCAGCCAAGCCAGCTATGGCTACACCTTC
CDR3aa: CASSQASYGYTF
d_gene: .
len: 12
j_gene: TRBJ1-2
v_gene: TRBV3-1
abundance: many

CDR3nt: TGTGCCATCAGTGAAATGGACAGGGATCAGCTTATCCGCTATGGCTACACCTTC
CDR3aa: CAISEMDRDQLIRYGYTF
d_gene: TRBD1
len: 18
j_gene: TRBJ1-2
v_gene: TRBV10-3
abundance: many

CDR3nt: TGTGCCAGCAGTTACTATGGGGGCACGGGTCAGCCCCAGCATTTT
CDR3aa: CASSYYGGTGQPQHF
d_gene: .
len: 15
j_gene: TRBJ1-5
v_gene: TRBV6-6
abundance: few

CDR3nt: TGTGCCACCCGGGACAGGCTCACAGATACGCAGTATTTT
CDR3aa: CATRDRLTDTQYF
d_gene: TRBD1
len: 13
j_gene: TRBJ2-3
v_gene: TRBV6-1
abundance: few

CDR3nt: TGTGCCAGCAGCTTAAGCGCGCCGTACAATGAGCAGTTCTTC
CDR3aa: CASSLSAPYNEQFF
d_gene: .
len: 14
j_gene: TRBJ2-1
v_gene: TRBV7-2
abundance: many

CDR3nt: TGCGCCAGCAGCTTGGGGGTCGCAAGTGCCGATCAGCCCCAGCATTTT
CDR3aa: CASSLGVASADQPQHF
d_gene: .
len: 16
j_gene: TRBJ1-5
v_gene: TRBV5-1
abundance: many

CDR3nt: TGTGCCAGTAGTATTCAGGGCGTTAATTCACCCCTCCACTTT
CDR3aa: CASSIQGVNSPLHF
d_gene: .
len: 14
j_gene: TRBJ1-6
v_gene: TRBV19
abundance: few

CDR3nt: TGTGCCAGCAGTGAAACGACAGGGATTGAAGCTTTCTTT
CDR3aa: CASSETTGIEAFF
d_gene: TRBD1
len: 13
j_gene: TRBJ1-1
v_gene: TRBV6-1
abundance: many

CDR3nt: TGTGCCAGCAGTTACGGGACAGGAGATCAGCCCCAGCATTTT
CDR3aa: CASSYGTGDQPQHF
d_gene: TRBD1
len: 14
j_gene: TRBJ1-5
v_gene: TRBV6-5
abundance: .

CDR3nt: TGTGCCAGTAGTCAGGACAGGGGGCTAGTACACACTGAAGCTTTCTTT
CDR3aa: CASSQDRGLVHTEAFF
d_gene: TRBD1
len: 16
j_gene: TRBJ1-1
v_gene: TRBV19
abundance: .

CDR3nt: TGTGCCAGCTCACCAGGGGGGACAGGGCACGAGCAGTACTTC
CDR3aa: CASSPGGTGHEQYF
d_gene: TRBD1
len: 14
j_gene: TRBJ2-7
v_gene: TRBV18
abundance: .

CDR3nt: TGCAGTGCTAGGGCTCGGAGACCGAACACCGGGGAGCTGTTTTTT
CDR3aa: CSARARRPNTGELFF
d_gene: .
len: 15
j_gene: TRBJ2-2
v_gene: TRBV20-1
abundance: .

CDR3nt: TGTGCCAGCCTGGACAGGGGTTTCTATGGCTACACCTTC
CDR3aa: CASLDRGFYGYTF
d_gene: TRBD1
len: 13
j_gene: TRBJ1-2
v_gene: TRBV2
abundance: .

CDR3nt: TGTGCCAGCAGTGAACACAGGAAAAGTGGCTACACCTTC
CDR3aa: CASSEHRKSGYTF
d_gene: .
len: 13
j_gene: TRBJ1-2
v_gene: TRBV6-1
abundance: few

CDR3nt: TGCAGTGCTGGTCAGGGCTCCTATAATTCACCCCTCCACTTT
CDR3aa: CSAGQGSYNSPLHF
d_gene: .
len: 14
j_gene: TRBJ1-6
v_gene: TRBV20-1
abundance: many

CDR3nt: TGTGCCAGCAGCTTAAGTGGGCGGACATATGGCTACACCTTC
CDR3aa: CASSLSGRTYGYTF
d_gene: .
len: 14
j_gene: TRBJ1-2
v_gene: TRBV7-9
abundance: few